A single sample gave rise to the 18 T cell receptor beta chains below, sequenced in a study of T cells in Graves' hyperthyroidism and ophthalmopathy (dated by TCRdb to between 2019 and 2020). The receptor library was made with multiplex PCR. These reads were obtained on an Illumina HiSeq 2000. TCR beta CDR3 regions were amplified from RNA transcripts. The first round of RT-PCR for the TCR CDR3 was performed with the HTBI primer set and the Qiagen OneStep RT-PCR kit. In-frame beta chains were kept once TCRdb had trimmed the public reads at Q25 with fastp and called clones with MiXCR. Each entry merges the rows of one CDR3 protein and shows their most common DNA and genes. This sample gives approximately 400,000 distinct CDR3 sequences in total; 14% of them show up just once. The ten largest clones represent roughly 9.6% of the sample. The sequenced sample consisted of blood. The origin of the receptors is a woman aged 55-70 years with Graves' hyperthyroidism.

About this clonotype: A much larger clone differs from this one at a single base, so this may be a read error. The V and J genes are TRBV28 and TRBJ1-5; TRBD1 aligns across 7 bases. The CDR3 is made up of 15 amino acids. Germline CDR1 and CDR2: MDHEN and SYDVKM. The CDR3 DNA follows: TGTGTCAGCAGGTTGGCAGGGGGAAACAATCAGCCCCAGCATTTT. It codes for CVSRLAGGNNQPQHF.

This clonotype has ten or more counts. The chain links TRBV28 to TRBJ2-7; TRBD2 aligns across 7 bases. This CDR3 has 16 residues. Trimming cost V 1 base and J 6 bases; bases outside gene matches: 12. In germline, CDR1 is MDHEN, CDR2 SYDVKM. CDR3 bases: TGTGCCAGCAGTTTATTAGGGGAGGGGCGGAGAGGCGAGCAGTACTTC. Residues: CASSLLGEGRRGEQYF.

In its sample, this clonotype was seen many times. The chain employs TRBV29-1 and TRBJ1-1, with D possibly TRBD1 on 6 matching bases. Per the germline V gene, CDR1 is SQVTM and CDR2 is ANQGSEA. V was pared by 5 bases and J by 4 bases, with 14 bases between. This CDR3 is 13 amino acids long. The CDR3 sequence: CSVMAGAGTEAFF. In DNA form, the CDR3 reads TGCAGCGTTATGGCAGGGGCAGGCACTGAAGCTTTCTTT.

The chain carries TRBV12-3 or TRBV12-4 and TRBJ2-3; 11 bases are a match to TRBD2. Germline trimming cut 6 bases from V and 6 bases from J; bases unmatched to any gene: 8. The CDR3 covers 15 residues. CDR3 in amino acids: CASSPTSGITDTQYF. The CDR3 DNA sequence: TGTGCCAGCAGCCCGACTAGCGGGATAACGGATACGCAGTATTTT.

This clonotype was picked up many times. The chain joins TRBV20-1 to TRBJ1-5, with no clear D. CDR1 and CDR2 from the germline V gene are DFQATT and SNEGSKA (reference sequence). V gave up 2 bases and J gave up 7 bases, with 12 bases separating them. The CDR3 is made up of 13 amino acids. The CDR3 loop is CSARRGYQQPQHF. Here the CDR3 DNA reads TGCAGTGCTAGACGAGGGTATCAACAGCCCCAGCATTTT.

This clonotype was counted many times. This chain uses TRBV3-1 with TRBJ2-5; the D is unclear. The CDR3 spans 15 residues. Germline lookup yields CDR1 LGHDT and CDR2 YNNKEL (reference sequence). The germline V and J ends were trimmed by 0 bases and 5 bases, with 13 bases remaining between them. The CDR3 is CASSQDHPARETQYF. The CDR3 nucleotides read TGTGCCAGCAGCCAAGATCATCCGGCACGGGAGACCCAGTACTTC.

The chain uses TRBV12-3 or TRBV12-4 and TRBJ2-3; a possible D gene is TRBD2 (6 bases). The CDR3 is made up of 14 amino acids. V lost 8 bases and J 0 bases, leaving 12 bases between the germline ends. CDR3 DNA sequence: TGTGCCAGCGGAGCGGGCGGGAGCACAGATACGCAGTATTTT. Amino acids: CASGAGGSTDTQYF.

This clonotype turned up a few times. Written as DNA, the CDR3 is TGTGCCAGTAGTATATCGGGAGAAGAGACCCAGTACTTC. Encoded protein: CASSISGEETQYF. V and J are TRBV19 and TRBJ2-5, with a tentative D call TRBD2 (6 bases). CDR3 length: 13 amino acids. V was trimmed by 2 bases and J by 3 bases, leaving 7 bases between them. Germline CDR1 is LNHDA and CDR2 is SQIVND (reference sequence).

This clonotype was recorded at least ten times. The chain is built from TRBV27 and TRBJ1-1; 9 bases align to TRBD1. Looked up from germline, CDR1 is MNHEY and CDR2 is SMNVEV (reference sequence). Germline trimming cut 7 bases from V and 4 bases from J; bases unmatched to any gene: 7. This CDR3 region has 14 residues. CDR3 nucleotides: TGTGCCAGCACCAAGACAGGGGGAATCACTGAAGCTTTCTTT. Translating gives CASTKTGGITEAFF.

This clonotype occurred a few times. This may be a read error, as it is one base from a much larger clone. CDR3 in DNA: TGTGCCATCAGTGCCCCGGGACTGCAAGAGACCCAGTACTTC. Protein sequence: CAISAPGLQETQYF. This chain links TRBV10-3 with TRBJ2-5; weak D call: TRBD2 (6 bases). This CDR3 spans 14 amino acids. V lost 4 bases to trimming and J lost 2 bases, with 11 bases between them. Germline CDR1 ENHRY, CDR2 SYGVKD.

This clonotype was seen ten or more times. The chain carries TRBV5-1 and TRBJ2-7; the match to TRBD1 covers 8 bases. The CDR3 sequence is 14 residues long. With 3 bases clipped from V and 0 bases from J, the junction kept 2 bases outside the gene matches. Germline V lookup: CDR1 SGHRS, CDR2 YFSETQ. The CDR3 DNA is TGCGCCAGCAGCTCAGGGGGCGCCTCCTACGAGCAGTACTTC. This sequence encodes CASSSGGASYEQYF. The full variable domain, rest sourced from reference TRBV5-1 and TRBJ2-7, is KAGVTQTPRYLIKTRGQQVTLSCSPISGHRSVSWYQQTPGQGLQFLFEYFSETQRNKGNFPGRFSGRQFSNSRSEMNVSTLELGDSALYLCASSSGGASYEQYFGPGTRLTVT.

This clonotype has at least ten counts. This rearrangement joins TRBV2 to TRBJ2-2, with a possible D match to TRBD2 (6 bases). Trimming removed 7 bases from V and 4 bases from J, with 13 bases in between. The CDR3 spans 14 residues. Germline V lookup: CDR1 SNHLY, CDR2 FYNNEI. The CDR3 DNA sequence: TGTGCCAGCAAGGAGGGAGAGGGCACCGGGGAGCTGTTTTTT. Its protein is CASKEGEGTGELFF.

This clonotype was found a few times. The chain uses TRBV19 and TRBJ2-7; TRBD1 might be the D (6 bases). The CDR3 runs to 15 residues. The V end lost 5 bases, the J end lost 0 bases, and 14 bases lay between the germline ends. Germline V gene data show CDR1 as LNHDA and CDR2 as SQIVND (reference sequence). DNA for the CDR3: TGTGCCAGTAGTCAACACAGGGATTCCTCCTACGAGCAGTACTTC. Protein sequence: CASSQHRDSSYEQYF.

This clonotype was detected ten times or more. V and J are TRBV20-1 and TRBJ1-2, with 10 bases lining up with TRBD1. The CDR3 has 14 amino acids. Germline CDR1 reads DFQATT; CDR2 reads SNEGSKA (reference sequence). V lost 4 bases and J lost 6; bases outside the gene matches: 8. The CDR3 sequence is CSAKLGTGDHGYTF. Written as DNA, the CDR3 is TGCAGTGCTAAATTGGGGACAGGGGATCATGGCTACACCTTC.

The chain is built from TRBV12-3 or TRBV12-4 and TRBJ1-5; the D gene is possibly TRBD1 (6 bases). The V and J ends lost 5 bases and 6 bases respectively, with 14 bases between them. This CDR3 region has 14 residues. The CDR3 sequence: CASSPGQFGQPQHF. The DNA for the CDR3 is TGTGCCAGCAGTCCCGGACAGTTCGGTCAGCCCCAGCATTTT.

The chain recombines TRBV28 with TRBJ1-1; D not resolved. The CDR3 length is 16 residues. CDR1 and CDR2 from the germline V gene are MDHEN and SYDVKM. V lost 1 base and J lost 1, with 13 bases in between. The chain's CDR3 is CASSLFPLRGNTEAFF. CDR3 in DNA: TGTGCCAGCAGTTTATTCCCACTCCGGGGGAACACTGAAGCTTTCTTT.

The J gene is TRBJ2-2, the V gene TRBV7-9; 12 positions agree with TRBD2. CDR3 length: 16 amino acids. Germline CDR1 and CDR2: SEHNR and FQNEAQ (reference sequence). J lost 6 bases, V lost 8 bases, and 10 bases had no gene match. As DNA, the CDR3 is TGTGCCAGCGGCCCCAGACTAGCGGGAGACCCCGGGGAGCTGTTTTTT. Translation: CASGPRLAGDPGELFF.

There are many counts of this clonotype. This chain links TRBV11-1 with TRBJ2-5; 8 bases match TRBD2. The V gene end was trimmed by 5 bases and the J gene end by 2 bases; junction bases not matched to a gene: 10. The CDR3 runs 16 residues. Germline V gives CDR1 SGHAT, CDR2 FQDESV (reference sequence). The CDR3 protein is CASSPWLAGKQETQYF. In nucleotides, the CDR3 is TGTGCCAGCAGCCCATGGCTAGCGGGCAAACAAGAGACCCAGTACTTC.